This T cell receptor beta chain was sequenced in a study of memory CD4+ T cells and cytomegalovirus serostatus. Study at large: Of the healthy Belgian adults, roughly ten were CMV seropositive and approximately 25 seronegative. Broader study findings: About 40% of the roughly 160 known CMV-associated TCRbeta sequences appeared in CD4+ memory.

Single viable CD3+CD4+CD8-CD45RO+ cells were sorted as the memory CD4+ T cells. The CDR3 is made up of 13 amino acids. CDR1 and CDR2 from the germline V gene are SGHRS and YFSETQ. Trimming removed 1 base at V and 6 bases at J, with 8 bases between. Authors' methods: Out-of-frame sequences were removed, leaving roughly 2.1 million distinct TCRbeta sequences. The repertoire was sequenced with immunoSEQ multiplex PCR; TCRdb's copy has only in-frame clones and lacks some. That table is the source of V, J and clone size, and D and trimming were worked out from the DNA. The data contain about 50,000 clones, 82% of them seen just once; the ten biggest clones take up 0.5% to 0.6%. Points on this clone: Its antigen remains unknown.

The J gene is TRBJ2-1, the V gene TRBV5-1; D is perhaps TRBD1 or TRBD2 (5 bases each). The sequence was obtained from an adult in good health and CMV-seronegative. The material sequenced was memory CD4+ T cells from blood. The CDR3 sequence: CASSLRGVNEQFF. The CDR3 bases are TGCGCCAGCAGCTTGAGAGGGGTCAATGAGCAGTTCTTC. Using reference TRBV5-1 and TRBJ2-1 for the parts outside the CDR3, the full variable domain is KAGVTQTPRYLIKTRGQQVTLSCSPISGHRSVSWYQQTPGQGLQFLFEYFSETQRNKGNFPGRFSGRQFSNSRSEMNVSTLELGDSALYLCASSLRGVNEQFFGPGTRLTVL.